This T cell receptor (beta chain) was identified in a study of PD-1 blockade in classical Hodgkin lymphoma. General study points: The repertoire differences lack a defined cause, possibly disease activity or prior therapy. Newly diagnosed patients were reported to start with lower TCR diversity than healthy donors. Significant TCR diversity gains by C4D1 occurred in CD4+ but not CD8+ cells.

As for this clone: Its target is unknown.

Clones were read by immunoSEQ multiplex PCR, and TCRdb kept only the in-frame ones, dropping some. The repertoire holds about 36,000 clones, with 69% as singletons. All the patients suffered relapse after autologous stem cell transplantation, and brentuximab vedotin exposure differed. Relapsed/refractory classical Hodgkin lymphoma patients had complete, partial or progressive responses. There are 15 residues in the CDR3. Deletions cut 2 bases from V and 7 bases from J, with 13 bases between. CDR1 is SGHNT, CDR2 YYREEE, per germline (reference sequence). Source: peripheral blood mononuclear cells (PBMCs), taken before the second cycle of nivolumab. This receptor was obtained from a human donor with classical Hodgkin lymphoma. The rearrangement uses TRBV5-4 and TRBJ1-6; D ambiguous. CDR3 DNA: TGTGCCAGCAGCTTAACTAGAGGCGTCAATTCACCCCTCCACTTT. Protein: CASSLTRGVNSPLHF.